The clone carrying this T cell receptor (beta chain) was seen at least ten times. Its target is unknown. Per germline, CDR1 GTSNPN and CDR2 SVGIG (reference sequence). The CDR3 is 13 residues long. Losses at the gene ends were 2 bases for V and 3 bases for J; bases not matched to a gene: 2. Some clones are missing from TCRdb's copy, which holds only in-frame ones; the method was immunoSEQ multiplex PCR. The table includes some 22,000 clones, 70% to 80% detected once. Sequencing was preceded by expansion of antigen-specific CD4+ T cells with viral peptide pools in the ViraFEST assay. Around day 10 of culture, CD4+ T cells were separated out. The person's infection with SARS-CoV-2, confirmed by PCR, took place between March and December 2020. Wells containing approximately 2 million PBMC each were cultured with 9 to 10 IU/ml IL-2 and about 10 ug/ml peptides. Cells had half their medium changed to IL-2 medium on days 3 and 7.

The data belong to a study of vaccination effects on CD4 cells after COVID-19. Study-level background: Participants were given two doses of BNT162b2 or mRNA-1273 vaccine.

The starting material was CD4+ T cells from PBMCs cultured with SARS-CoV-2 spike peptides, obtained before COVID-19 vaccination. This TCR was recovered from a human donor who had a prior SARS-CoV-2 infection. The chain carries TRBV30 and TRBJ1-1; 8 nucleotides align to TRBD1. The CDR3 DNA reads TGTGCCTGGAGTAAGGACAGGGACACTGAAGCTTTCTTT. Its translation: CAWSKDRDTEAFF.